Shown below are 10 T cell receptor beta chains from a single sample sequenced in a study of T cells in Graves' hyperthyroidism and ophthalmopathy. Amplification of TCR beta CDR3 regions used RNA as the template. TCR CDR3 underwent first-round RT-PCR with the HTBI primer set. TCRdb used MiXCR to reprocess the multiplex PCR reads, holding one entry per CDR3 protein. The sample has around 340,000 distinct CDR3 sequences, less than 20% seen once. The sample taken for sequencing was blood. Receptors were obtained from a woman aged 40-49 years with Graves' ophthalmopathy.

This clonotype was counted between two and nine times. The rearrangement uses TRBV6-2 or TRBV6-3 and TRBJ2-7; possibly TRBD2 for D (7 bases). The CDR3 totals 14 residues. V was pared by 7 bases and J by 3 bases, with 16 bases between. Germline assignment: CDR1 MNHEY and CDR2 SVGEGT. The DNA for the CDR3 is TGTGCCAGCAACAGCGGGACAATTAACTACGAGCAGTACTTC. This sequence encodes CASNSGTINYEQYF.

This clonotype was detected many times. The V and J genes are TRBV6-5 and TRBJ2-5; D remains unclear. V gave up 2 bases and J gave up 5 bases, with 6 bases separating them. The CDR3 totals 12 residues. Per germline, CDR1 MNHEY and CDR2 SVGAGI. CDR3 region: CASSYREETQYF. DNA for the CDR3: TGTGCCAGCAGTTACCGCGAGGAGACCCAGTACTTC.

This clonotype has ten or more counts. The V call is TRBV7-2, the J call TRBJ2-5; 8 nucleotides align to TRBD2. The CDR3 is 16 amino acids. The germline gives CDR1 SGHTA, CDR2 FQGNSA. V was clipped by 6 bases and J by 1 base; unmatched bases: 10. CDR3: CASRAGGGGIQETQYF. The CDR3, as DNA: TGTGCCAGCAGGGCGGGAGGAGGGGGAATCCAAGAGACCCAGTACTTC.

This clonotype was found many times. The chain joins TRBV30 to TRBJ1-1, with D hard to call. Trimming pared 1 base from V and 2 bases from J, leaving 8 bases between. The CDR3 has 13 amino acids. Germline V CDR1 and CDR2: GTSNPN, SVGIG (reference sequence). CDR3 nucleotide sequence: TGTGCCTGGAGTGCCAGAATCAACACTGAAGCTTTCTTT. Its protein product is CAWSARINTEAFF.

The table lists this clonotype with many counts. A read error may produce the germline difference seen at one junction end. V is TRBV7-7 and J is TRBJ2-5; perhaps TRBD1 as D (6 bases). Germline CDR1 and CDR2: SSHAT and FNYEAQ (reference sequence). The CDR3 has 15 amino acids. As DNA, the CDR3 is TGTGCTAGCAGCTTATCAGGACAGTGGGGGGAGACCCAGTACTTC. Translating gives CASSLSGQWGETQYF.

This clonotype was found a few times. The V call is TRBV6-1, the J call TRBJ1-2, with TRBD1 matching 10 bases. The CDR3 is made up of 15 amino acids. Germline V gene sequence: CDR1 MNHNS, CDR2 SASEGT. V lost 3 bases and J lost 2; bases outside the gene matches: 3. CDR3 region: CASSETGGRNYGYTF. The CDR3 bases are TGTGCCAGCAGTGAGACAGGGGGCCGGAACTATGGCTACACCTTC.

This clonotype appeared many times. CDR3 sequence reads: CASSQTSGTTPGSYEQYF. CDR3 coding DNA: TGTGCCAGCAGCCAGACTAGCGGGACAACCCCTGGCTCCTACGAGCAGTACTTC. The V call is TRBV6-2 or TRBV6-3, the J call TRBJ2-7, with 11 bases matching TRBD2. The CDR3 contains 18 residues. CDR1 is MNHEY, CDR2 SVGEGT, per germline. J lost 0 bases, V lost 6 bases, and 13 bases had no gene match.

The V gene is TRBV6-1, the J gene TRBJ2-5; perhaps D is TRBD1 or TRBD2 (6 bases each). The germline gives CDR1 MNHNS, CDR2 SASEGT. The CDR3 length is 19 residues. Trimming left V 4 bases short and J 0 bases short, with 24 bases between. CDR3 coding DNA: TGTGCCAGCAGTGGCATCCGGGACATGAAATGGGACTACCAAGAGACCCAGTACTTC. This translates into CASSGIRDMKWDYQETQYF.

This clonotype has at least ten counts. This chain links TRBV28 with TRBJ2-7; perhaps TRBD1 as D (6 bases). Germline CDR1 MDHEN, CDR2 SYDVKM. V gave up 3 bases and J gave up 7 bases, with 19 bases separating them. This CDR3 spans 15 amino acids. Here the CDR3 reads CASSFLRQDPGEQYF. The CDR3, as DNA: TGTGCCAGCAGTTTCCTCCGACAGGACCCTGGGGAGCAGTACTTC.

This sequence joins TRBV7-3 and TRBJ2-2; TRBD1 agrees at 7 bases. J was trimmed by 0 bases and V by 5 bases; bases with no gene match: 3. This CDR3 is built from 15 residues. CDR1 and CDR2 (germline): SGHTA, FQGTGA. The CDR3 sequence is CASSVGQTNTGELFF. In DNA, the CDR3 is TGTGCCAGCAGCGTGGGACAGACGAACACCGGGGAGCTGTTTTTT.